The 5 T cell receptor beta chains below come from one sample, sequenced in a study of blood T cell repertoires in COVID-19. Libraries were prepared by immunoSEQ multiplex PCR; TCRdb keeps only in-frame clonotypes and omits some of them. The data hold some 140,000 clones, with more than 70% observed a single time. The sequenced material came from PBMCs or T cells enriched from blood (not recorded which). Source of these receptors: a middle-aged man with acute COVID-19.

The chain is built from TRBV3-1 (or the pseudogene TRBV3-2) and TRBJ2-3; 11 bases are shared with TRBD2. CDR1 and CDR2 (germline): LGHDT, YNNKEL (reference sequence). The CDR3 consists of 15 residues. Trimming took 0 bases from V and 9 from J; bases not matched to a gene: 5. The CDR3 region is CASSQDPTSGGTQYF. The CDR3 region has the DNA TGTGCCAGCAGCCAAGATCCCACTAGCGGGGGAACGCAGTATTTT.

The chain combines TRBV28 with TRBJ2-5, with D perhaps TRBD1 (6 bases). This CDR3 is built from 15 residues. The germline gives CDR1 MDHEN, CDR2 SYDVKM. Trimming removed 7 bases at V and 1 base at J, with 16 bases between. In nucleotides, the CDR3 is TGTGCCAGCACACTCCTACGAGGGGGCCAAGAGACCCAGTACTTC. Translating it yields CASTLLRGGQETQYF.

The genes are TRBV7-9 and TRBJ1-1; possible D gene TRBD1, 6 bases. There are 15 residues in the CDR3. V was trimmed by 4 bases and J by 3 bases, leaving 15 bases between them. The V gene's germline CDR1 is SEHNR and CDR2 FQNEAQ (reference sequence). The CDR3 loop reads CASSSRDNTYTEAFF. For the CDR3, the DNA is TGTGCCAGCAGCTCCCGGGACAACACTTACACTGAAGCTTTCTTT.

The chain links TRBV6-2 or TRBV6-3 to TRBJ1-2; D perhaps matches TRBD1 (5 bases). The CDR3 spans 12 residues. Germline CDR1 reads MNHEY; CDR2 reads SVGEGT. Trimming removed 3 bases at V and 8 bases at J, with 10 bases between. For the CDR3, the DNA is TGTGCCAGCAGTTATAAGGGGTCCGGCTACACCTTC. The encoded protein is CASSYKGSGYTF.

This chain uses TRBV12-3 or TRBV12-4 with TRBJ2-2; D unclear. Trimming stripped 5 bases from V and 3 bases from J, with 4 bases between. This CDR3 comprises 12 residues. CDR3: CASSHYTGELFF. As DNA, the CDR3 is TGTGCCAGCAGTCACTACACCGGGGAGCTGTTTTTT.